Below are 25 T cell receptor beta chains sequenced from a single sample in a study of blood T cell repertoires in COVID-19. Profiled with immunoSEQ multiplex PCR; TCRdb holds only in-frame clones, not every one. The data hold roughly 80,000 clones, with roughly 78% observed a single time. Sequencing was done on a sample of peripheral blood. All receptors derive from a human donor in a cohort sampled during active COVID-19.

The chain uses TRBV27 and TRBJ2-1; the D gene is possibly TRBD2 (6 bases). The CDR3 sequence is 16 residues long. Germline V lookup: CDR1 MNHEY, CDR2 SMNVEV (reference sequence). The V gene lost 0 bases and the J gene lost 6 bases, with 15 bases spanning the gap. CDR3 loop: CASSLSGPWGVNEQFF. CDR3 DNA: TGTGCCAGCAGTTTATCGGGGCCCTGGGGGGTCAATGAGCAGTTCTTC.

V usage is TRBV4-1 and J usage is TRBJ1-3; unclear D gene. Germline CDR1 reads MGHRA; CDR2 reads YSYEKL. The V and J ends lost 4 bases and 0 bases respectively, with 16 bases between them. The CDR3 is 17 residues long. CDR3 DNA: TGCGCCAGCAGCCCCTGGGAGGGCCTCGTCTCTGGAAACACCATATATTTT. Translated, it gives CASSPWEGLVSGNTIYF.

This sequence joins TRBV5-4 and TRBJ2-3; D is uncertain. V shed 4 bases and J shed 6 bases, with 12 bases lying between them. This CDR3 has 13 residues. The germline gives CDR1 SGHNT, CDR2 YYREEE (reference sequence). CDR3 amino acids: CASSARSADTQYF. DNA for the CDR3: TGTGCCAGCAGCGCAAGGAGCGCGGATACGCAGTATTTT.

V and J are TRBV28 and TRBJ1-4, with 8 bases aligning to TRBD1. This CDR3 contains 15 residues. Germline V gene data show CDR1 as MDHEN and CDR2 as SYDVKM. J lost 7 bases, V lost 6 bases, and 10 bases had no gene match. The CDR3 bases are TGTGCCAGCAGAGCCGGGGGGACAGGTGGTGAAAAACTGTTTTTT. It specifies CASRAGGTGGEKLFF.

V gene TRBV29-1 combines with J gene TRBJ2-5, with D possibly TRBD1 on 5 matching bases. The germline CDR1 and CDR2 sequences are SQVTM and ANQGSEA. Deletions cut 4 bases from V and 5 bases from J, with 11 bases between. The CDR3 is 12 amino acids. The CDR3 coding sequence is TGCAGCGTTGGCGGCCCAGGGGAGACCCAGTACTTC. Translated: CSVGGPGETQYF.

The chain is built from TRBV27 and TRBJ2-5; 14 bases fit TRBD2. Germline V lookup: CDR1 MNHEY, CDR2 SMNVEV (reference sequence). V lost 0 bases, J lost 5 bases, and 11 bases stayed unmatched. The CDR3 consists of 19 residues. The CDR3 loop is CASSLSRLAGGRRHETQYF. DNA for the CDR3: TGTGCCAGCAGTTTATCCCGACTAGCGGGGGGGCGAAGGCATGAGACCCAGTACTTC.

This chain connects TRBV7-9 to TRBJ1-2; D uncertain. Germline CDR1 is SEHNR and CDR2 is FQNEAQ (reference sequence). V gave up 3 bases and J gave up 2 bases, with 4 bases separating them. The CDR3 covers 12 residues. CDR3 nucleotide sequence: TGTGCCAGCAGCTTCCAAAACTATGGCTACACCTTC. Protein: CASSFQNYGYTF.

The V and J genes are TRBV5-6 and TRBJ2-2; TRBD2 is a possible D gene (6 bases). Trimming shortened V by 2 bases and J by 5 bases, and 13 bases separated the two germline ends. The CDR3 covers 15 residues. Germline lookup yields CDR1 SGHDT and CDR2 YYEEEE. The DNA for the CDR3 is TGTGCCAGCAGCTTACTAGATCGGGGGACCGGGGAGCTGTTTTTT. Translating gives CASSLLDRGTGELFF.

The CDR3 loop reads CASSNRGNTEAFF. The CDR3 DNA follows: TGTGCCAGTAGCAACAGGGGGAACACTGAAGCTTTCTTT. This chain uses TRBV19 with TRBJ1-1; 7 positions agree with TRBD1. The germline V gene encodes CDR1 LNHDA and CDR2 SQIVND (reference sequence). The CDR3 extends over 13 amino acids. Losses at the gene ends were 6 bases for V and 1 base for J; bases not matched to a gene: 2.

This clone was counted a single time. The chain couples TRBV27 to TRBJ2-2; TRBD1 aligns across 8 bases. The CDR3 totals 17 residues. The J segment lost 1 base and the V segment lost 3 bases, leaving 7 bases of the junction unmatched. Germline assignment: CDR1 MNHEY and CDR2 SMNVEV (reference sequence). In nucleotides, the CDR3 is TGTGCCAGCAGTTTTACAAGGACAGGGTGGAACACCGGGGAGCTGTTTTTT. Translating gives CASSFTRTGWNTGELFF.

The chain uses TRBV6-5 and TRBJ1-1; 9 bases fit TRBD1. The CDR3 runs 14 residues. Germline lookup yields CDR1 MNHEY and CDR2 SVGAGI. J gave up 3 bases and V 5 bases, and 4 bases lay outside the gene matches. The CDR3 DNA sequence: TGTGCCAGCAGTACGGACAGGGGAGACACTGAAGCTTTCTTT. It yields the protein CASSTDRGDTEAFF.

The chain's CDR3 is CASSQDIGGQGNYGYTF. The CDR3 DNA is TGTGCCAGCAGCCAAGATATAGGGGGACAGGGGAACTATGGCTACACCTTC. The rearrangement links TRBV3-1 (or the pseudogene TRBV3-2) to TRBJ1-2; 10 bases line up with TRBD1. The germline V gene has CDR1 LGHDT and CDR2 YNNKEL (reference sequence). This CDR3 comprises 17 residues. The trim removed 0 bases at V and 2 bases at J, leaving 6 bases unmatched.

V and J are TRBV27 and TRBJ2-5; no reliable D call. Germline-derived CDR1 and CDR2 are MNHEY and SMNVEV (reference sequence). The V gene lost 5 bases and the J gene lost 0 bases, with 7 bases spanning the gap. The CDR3 length is 13 residues. CDR3 sequence (DNA): TGTGCCAGCAGTCCAGTATACCAAGAGACCCAGTACTTC. It is translated as CASSPVYQETQYF.

The rearrangement links TRBV11-2 to TRBJ2-1, with D unresolved. Trimming took 4 bases from V and 2 from J, leaving 9 bases between them. The length of the CDR3 is 14 residues. Germline V gene sequence: CDR1 SGHAT, CDR2 FQNNGV. The CDR3 sequence is CASSSGFTYNEQFF. The CDR3 DNA reads as TGTGCCAGCAGCTCCGGGTTCACCTACAATGAGCAGTTCTTC.

V gene TRBV18 combines with J gene TRBJ2-7; tentatively, D is TRBD2 (6 bases). The germline V gene encodes CDR1 KGHSH and CDR2 LQKENI. Between the trimmed V and J ends, which lost 2 bases and 2 bases, there was a span of 13 bases. The CDR3 totals 15 residues. The chain's CDR3 is CASSPKGGNPYEQYF. In nucleotides, the CDR3 is TGTGCCAGCTCACCAAAAGGAGGGAACCCCTACGAGCAGTACTTC.

V gene TRBV9 combines with J gene TRBJ2-7; no reliable D call. CDR1 and CDR2 from the germline V gene are SGDLS and YYNGEE. The CDR3 is 15 amino acids. Trimming cost V 1 base and J 1 base, with 12 bases left between them. Here the CDR3 DNA reads TGTGCCAGCAGCGTATCCCCAGGTGGGTCCTACGAGCAGTACTTC. It codes for CASSVSPGGSYEQYF.

V is TRBV5-4 and J is TRBJ1-4; D is uncertain. From germline, CDR1 is SGHNT and CDR2 YYREEE (reference sequence). Trimming stripped 4 bases from V and 6 bases from J, with 13 bases between. The CDR3 totals 14 residues. Written as DNA, the CDR3 is TGTGCCAGCAGCGCCAAGCACGGTGATGAAAAACTGTTTTTT. As protein: CASSAKHGDEKLFF.

V gene TRBV28 combines with J gene TRBJ2-3; a weak D match, TRBD2 (6 bases). The germline V and J ends were trimmed by 7 bases and 4 bases, with 18 bases remaining between them. The germline V gene encodes CDR1 MDHEN and CDR2 SYDVKM. The CDR3 totals 15 residues. As DNA, the CDR3 is TGTGCCAGCAATCCGAACGGGGGAACGTCAGATACGCAGTATTTT. Its translation is CASNPNGGTSDTQYF. The full variable domain, with the rest looked up from reference TRBV28 and TRBJ2-3, is DVKVTQSSRYLVKRTGEKVFLECVQDMDHENMFWYRQDPGLGLRLIYFSYDVKMKEKGDIPEGYSVSREKKERFSLILESASTNQTSMYLCASNPNGGTSDTQYFGPGTRLTVL.

V usage is TRBV5-1 and J usage is TRBJ2-7, with D uncertain. The germline gives CDR1 SGHRS, CDR2 YFSETQ. The CDR3 consists of 14 residues. V lost 0 bases and J 2 bases, leaving 9 bases between the germline ends. Here the CDR3 reads CASSLVVLPYEQYF. As DNA, the CDR3 is TGCGCCAGCAGCTTGGTCGTACTACCCTACGAGCAGTACTTC. The full variable domain, completed using reference TRBV5-1 and TRBJ2-7, is KAGVTQTPRYLIKTRGQQVTLSCSPISGHRSVSWYQQTPGQGLQFLFEYFSETQRNKGNFPGRFSGRQFSNSRSEMNVSTLELGDSALYLCASSLVVLPYEQYFGPGTRLTVT.

This clone turned up a few times. The chain uses TRBV18 and TRBJ2-2; 10 nucleotides agree with TRBD1. The germline V gene has CDR1 KGHSH and CDR2 LQKENI. CDR3 length: 15 residues. V shed 3 bases and J 6 bases; nucleotides not matched to a gene: 4. CDR3 loop: CASSPQGTGAGELFF. The CDR3 DNA follows: TGTGCCAGCTCACCTCAAGGGACAGGGGCCGGGGAGCTGTTTTTT.

The V call is TRBV5-5, the J call TRBJ1-1, with TRBD1 as a possible D gene (6 bases). V was clipped by 2 bases and J by 1 base, with 15 bases between them. The CDR3 has 16 residues. Looked up from germline, CDR1 is SGHKS and CDR2 is YYEKEE (reference sequence). The CDR3 region is CASSFGGRGANTEAFF. The CDR3 region has the DNA TGTGCCAGCAGCTTCGGGGGGCGCGGGGCGAACACTGAAGCTTTCTTT.

The V gene is TRBV11-2, the J gene TRBJ2-5; TRBD1 is a possible D gene (6 bases). From germline, CDR1 is SGHAT and CDR2 FQNNGV. CDR3 size: 15 residues. V gave up 1 base and J gave up 2 bases, with 11 bases separating them. Here the CDR3 DNA reads TGTGCCAGCAGCTTAGGGTCACAGGGTCAAGAGACCCAGTACTTC. Translating it yields CASSLGSQGQETQYF.

This clone came up a few times. V and J are TRBV19 and TRBJ1-1; 10 bases agree with TRBD1. The J segment lost 6 bases and the V segment lost 10 bases, leaving 14 bases of the junction unmatched. The germline V gene encodes CDR1 LNHDA and CDR2 SQIVND (reference sequence). This CDR3 has 15 amino acids. This CDR3 reads CATRDRGRGDAEAFF. The CDR3 DNA reads as TGTGCCACCAGGGACAGGGGCCGGGGGGACGCTGAAGCTTTCTTT.

The gene calls are TRBV5-1 and TRBJ1-5, with a possible D match to TRBD1 (5 bases). Germline assignment: CDR1 SGHRS and CDR2 YFSETQ. There are 18 residues in the CDR3. V shed 1 base and J shed 2 bases, with 19 bases lying between them. This chain's CDR3 is CASSLSPPGLGGNQPQHF. CDR3 coding DNA: TGCGCCAGCAGCTTGTCTCCTCCGGGACTAGGAGGCAATCAGCCCCAGCATTTT.

CDR3 coding DNA: TGTGCCAGCAGTCGACAGGGCTATGGCTACACCTTC. This sequence encodes CASSRQGYGYTF. V is TRBV28 and J is TRBJ1-2, with 7 nucleotides matching TRBD1. The ends lost 5 bases at V and 4 bases at J; junction bases unmatched: 1. The CDR3 has 12 residues. CDR1 and CDR2 (germline): MDHEN, SYDVKM.